The 32 T cell receptor beta chains presented below share a single source sample, sequenced in a study of blood T cells in healthy people across ages. The second PCR ran about 6 to 12 cycles with a sample-barcoded 5' primer and J-beta primers. From the 5' RACE reads, TCRdb called clonotypes with MiXCR, one entry per CDR3 protein. The table has about 1.4 million distinct CDR3 sequences, around 59% seen once. The specimen was blood. Source of these receptors: a man aged 18 to 29 in good health.

This clonotype was seen a handful of times. J is TRBJ2-2 and V is TRBV29-1; no reliable D call. Germline V CDR1 and CDR2: SQVTM, ANQGSEA. The CDR3 totals 12 residues. The CDR3 sequence: CNGVTETGELFF. CDR3 bases: TGCAACGGCGTGACGGAGACCGGGGAGCTGTTTTTT.

V and J are TRBV3-1 and TRBJ2-5, with 12 nucleotides matching TRBD2. This CDR3 is built from 15 residues. J was trimmed by 11 bases and V by 2 bases; bases with no gene match: 9. In germline, CDR1 is LGHDT, CDR2 YNNKEL (reference sequence). CDR3 in DNA: TGTGCCAGCAGCCAACGGACTAGCGGGATCGATGAGCAGTACTTC. Translating gives CASSQRTSGIDEQYF.

V is TRBV15 and J is TRBJ1-2, with TRBD1 identical over 8 bases. Germline V gives CDR1 LNHNV, CDR2 YYDKDF (reference sequence). V lost 3 bases to trimming and J lost 3 bases; unmatched junction nucleotides: 9. The CDR3 loop spans 16 amino acids. CDR3 sequence reads: CATSSRTGKRDYGYTF. As DNA, the CDR3 is TGTGCCACCAGCAGCCGGACAGGGAAGAGGGACTATGGCTACACCTTC.

The J gene is TRBJ2-1, the V gene TRBV6-2 or TRBV6-3; D ambiguous. Germline CDR1 and CDR2: MNHEY and SVGEGT. CDR3 length: 14 amino acids. Trimming took off 5 bases at V and 4 bases at J, with 12 bases between the two ends. The CDR3 is CASSRSLKYNEQFF. The CDR3 bases are TGTGCCAGCAGTCGGTCTCTTAAATACAATGAGCAGTTCTTC.

V gene TRBV29-1 combines with J gene TRBJ1-1, with a tentative D call TRBD1 (5 bases). The CDR3 runs to 15 residues. The germline V and J ends were trimmed by 4 bases and 1 base, with 16 bases remaining between them. From germline, CDR1 is SQVTM and CDR2 ANQGSEA. This CDR3 reads CSVVSPGLKNTEAFF. The CDR3 DNA follows: TGCAGCGTTGTATCCCCGGGACTCAAGAACACTGAAGCTTTCTTT. Full variable domain (missing parts from reference TRBV29-1 and TRBJ1-1): SAVISQKPSRDICQRGTSLTIQCQVDSQVTMMFWYRQQPGQSLTLIATANQGSEATYESGFVIDKFPISRPNLTFSTLTVSNMSPEDSSIYLCSVVSPGLKNTEAFFGQGTRLTVV.

The rearrangement joins TRBV5-1 to TRBJ1-6; 8 nucleotides line up with TRBD1. In germline, CDR1 is SGHRS, CDR2 YFSETQ. V lost 0 bases to trimming and J lost 10 bases; unmatched junction nucleotides: 6. This CDR3 contains 15 residues. This CDR3 is CASSLVQGASSPLHF. The CDR3 region has the DNA TGCGCCAGCAGCTTGGTTCAGGGGGCATCGTCACCCCTCCACTTT.

The chain has TRBV2 and TRBJ2-5; TRBD2 might be the D (6 bases). The V gene's germline CDR1 is SNHLY and CDR2 FYNNEI. The V and J ends lost 6 bases and 5 bases respectively, with 16 bases between them. CDR3 length: 14 residues. As DNA, the CDR3 is TGTGCCAGCAGGATGGACGGACTACGGGAGACCCAGTACTTC. It yields the protein CASRMDGLRETQYF.

The chain joins TRBV5-5 to TRBJ2-5; D remains unclear. The CDR3 is 14 amino acids. Trimming left V 2 bases short and J 2 bases short, with 10 bases between. From germline, CDR1 is SGHKS and CDR2 YYEKEE (reference sequence). Here the CDR3 reads CASSFSLPQETQYF. CDR3 DNA sequence: TGTGCCAGCAGCTTTTCCCTCCCGCAAGAGACCCAGTACTTC. The whole variable domain, filled in from reference TRBV5-5 and TRBJ2-5, reads DAGVTQSPTHLIKTRGQQVTLRCSPISGHKSVSWYQQVLGQGPQFIFQYYEKEERGRGNFPDRFSARQFPNYSSELNVNALLLGDSALYLCASSFSLPQETQYFGPGTRLLVL.

The chain couples TRBV20-1 to TRBJ2-1; 10 nucleotides agree with TRBD2. Looked up from germline, CDR1 is DFQATT and CDR2 is SNEGSKA (reference sequence). The trim removed 2 bases at V and 5 bases at J, leaving 3 bases unmatched. The CDR3 covers 14 residues. The CDR3 loop is CSARWTSGHNEQFF. CDR3 coding DNA: TGCAGTGCTAGATGGACTAGCGGCCACAATGAGCAGTTCTTC.

There are a few counts of this clonotype. The chain has TRBV20-1 and TRBJ2-7; D remains unclear. The CDR3 totals 14 residues. Looked up from germline, CDR1 is DFQATT and CDR2 is SNEGSKA (reference sequence). Trimming took 3 bases from V and 4 from J, leaving 16 bases between them. CDR3 residues: CSASIFLEKYEQYF. The CDR3 DNA sequence: TGCAGTGCTAGTATCTTCCTAGAGAAATACGAGCAGTACTTC.

The chain carries TRBV12-3 or TRBV12-4 and TRBJ1-5; D possibly corresponds to TRBD1 (6 bases). V lost 6 bases, J lost 6 bases, and 18 bases lay in between. The CDR3 totals 15 residues. The CDR3 DNA is TGTGCCAGCAGCTCCACAGGGATTAGGAGTCAGCCCCAGCATTTT. It codes for CASSSTGIRSQPQHF.

The sample holds a few counts of this clonotype. The chain couples TRBV3-1 to TRBJ2-4, with D perhaps matching TRBD1 or TRBD2 (5 bases each). Germline values: CDR1 LGHDT, CDR2 YNNKEL (reference sequence). The V gene lost 0 bases and the J gene lost 2 bases, with 20 bases spanning the gap. The CDR3 sequence is 19 residues long. The CDR3, as DNA: TGTGCCAGCAGCCAAGAATCAGCGTCCTCCCCGGGACCCAAAAACATTCAGTACTTC. This encodes CASSQESASSPGPKNIQYF.

This clonotype was counted only a few times. The chain carries TRBV20-1 and TRBJ1-2, with TRBD1 identical over 12 bases. Trimming at V came to 0 bases and at J to 4 bases, leaving 6 bases not matched to a gene. Germline V gene sequence: CDR1 DFQATT, CDR2 SNEGSKA (reference sequence). The CDR3 runs 16 residues. CDR3 sequence reads: CSARDRGTGGSYGYTF. The CDR3 DNA follows: TGCAGTGCTAGAGACCGCGGGACAGGGGGCAGCTATGGCTACACCTTC.

CDR3 loop: CAIRQTPSTDTQYF. CDR3 DNA: TGCGCCATTCGACAGACCCCTAGCACAGATACGCAGTATTTT. The chain combines TRBV4-1 with TRBJ2-3; D is perhaps TRBD1 (5 bases). Germline CDR1 is MGHRA and CDR2 is YSYEKL. V lost 10 bases and J lost 0, with 14 bases in between. The CDR3 spans 14 residues.

This clonotype was seen more than once but under ten times. The genes are TRBV20-1 and TRBJ2-7; tentatively, D is TRBD2 (7 bases). The DNA end favors TRBJ2-5, so the J call may be wrong. The CDR3 runs to 15 residues. Germline V lookup: CDR1 DFQATT, CDR2 SNEGSKA (reference sequence). The CDR3 nucleotides are TGCAGTGCTAGAGATCGCGGGGGCTTCAGTGAGACCCAGTACTTC. Protein product: CSARDRGGFSETQYF.

The chain carries TRBV12-5 and TRBJ2-3; TRBD2 matches at 10 bases. From germline, CDR1 is LGHNT and CDR2 FRNRAP. This CDR3 region has 14 residues. V shed 5 bases and J 1 base; nucleotides not matched to a gene: 0. Here the CDR3 reads CASGLAGGTDTQYF. CDR3 in DNA: TGTGCTAGTGGTCTAGCGGGAGGCACAGATACGCAGTATTTT.

This clonotype came up a few times. The V call is TRBV20-1, the J call TRBJ1-2, with D tentatively TRBD1 (6 bases). V was clipped by 0 bases and J by 4 bases, with 15 bases between them. There are 15 residues in the CDR3. The germline gives CDR1 DFQATT, CDR2 SNEGSKA (reference sequence). The DNA for the CDR3 is TGCAGTGCTAGAGATCTGGGGGGGCTCGTCTATGGCTACACCTTC. Translation gives CSARDLGGLVYGYTF.

The chain uses TRBV4-2 and TRBJ2-6; tentatively, D is TRBD2 (5 bases). The CDR3 has 20 amino acids. CDR1 is LGHNA and CDR2 is YNFKEQ in the germline V gene. With 0 bases removed from V and 1 base from J, the gap between germline ends came to 19 bases. The DNA for the CDR3 is TGTGCCAGCAGCCAAGATCGTGCGGTCGACTACCCTTCTGGGGCCAACGTCCTGACTTTC. It codes for CASSQDRAVDYPSGANVLTF.

The chain uses TRBV7-6 and TRBJ2-3; D is possibly TRBD2 (5 bases). The germline V gene has CDR1 SGHVS and CDR2 FNYEAQ. The V gene lost 3 bases and the J gene lost 6 bases, with 16 bases spanning the gap. This CDR3 spans 15 amino acids. The CDR3, as DNA: TGTGCCAGCAGCTTTGGACTCTTTCCTGAGGATACGCAGTATTTT. Encoded protein: CASSFGLFPEDTQYF.

V and J are TRBV5-1 and TRBJ2-3; D remains unclear. Germline V gene data show CDR1 as SGHRS and CDR2 as YFSETQ. The CDR3 is 17 amino acids. Trimming pared 1 base from V and 0 bases from J, leaving 15 bases between. Here the CDR3 reads CASSLPRREGSTDTQYF. The DNA for the CDR3 is TGCGCCAGCAGCTTGCCCCGGCGCGAAGGAAGCACAGATACGCAGTATTTT.

In regard to this clonotype: Germline is not matched at one junction end, which may reflect a read error. This rearrangement joins TRBV27 to TRBJ2-1; 15 nucleotides agree with TRBD2. This CDR3 has 20 amino acids. Per the germline V gene, CDR1 is MNHEY and CDR2 is SMNVEV (reference sequence). The CDR3: CASSPTGGLAGGLSHNEQFF. The CDR3 bases are TGTGCCAGCAGCCCCACAGGGGGACTAGCGGGAGGACTCTCCCACAATGAGCAGTTCTTC.

The V gene is TRBV5-5, the J gene TRBJ2-3, with a weak D call TRBD1 (6 bases). V was cut by 4 bases and J by 8 bases, with 14 bases left in between. This CDR3 is 13 amino acids long. The germline V gene encodes CDR1 SGHKS and CDR2 YYEKEE (reference sequence). The CDR3 spells CASSPDPGATQYF. CDR3 nucleotides: TGTGCCAGCAGCCCGGACCCAGGGGCTACGCAGTATTTT.

The genes are TRBV3-1 and TRBJ2-4; TRBD2 aligns across 11 bases. The J call may be faulty, since TRBJ2-7 better matches the DNA end. Germline loops: CDR1 LGHDT, CDR2 YNNKEL (reference sequence). CDR3 size: 17 residues. In nucleotides, the CDR3 is TGTGCCAGCAGCCAACCGAAACATAGCGGGAGGGACGACGAGCAGTACTTC. It translates to CASSQPKHSGRDDEQYF.

The chain recombines TRBV7-9 with TRBJ2-2; D unresolved. Trimming took off 7 bases at V and 1 base at J, with 13 bases between the two ends. From germline, CDR1 is SEHNR and CDR2 FQNEAQ (reference sequence). The CDR3 contains 15 residues. The CDR3 loop is CASNPVRRNTGELFF. CDR3 in DNA: TGTGCCAGCAACCCCGTGCGGCGGAACACCGGGGAGCTGTTTTTT.

The rearrangement links TRBV20-1 to TRBJ1-1; D might be TRBD1 (5 bases). The CDR3 is made up of 15 amino acids. V was trimmed by 2 bases and J by 5 bases, leaving 18 bases between them. Germline V CDR1 and CDR2: DFQATT, SNEGSKA (reference sequence). CDR3 in amino acids: CSARPPAGTGTEAFF. The CDR3 bases are TGCAGTGCTAGACCCCCAGCAGGGACGGGGACTGAAGCTTTCTTT.

The chain employs TRBV30 and TRBJ2-1; D is uncertain. CDR1 is GTSNPN, CDR2 SVGIG, per germline (reference sequence). The CDR3 has 13 amino acids. V lost 2 bases, J lost 5 bases, and 10 bases lay in between. The CDR3, as DNA: TGTGCCTGGAGTCCAGGACGTCACAATGAGCAGTTCTTC. Protein: CAWSPGRHNEQFF.

V gene TRBV4-1 combines with J gene TRBJ1-2, with D hard to call. This CDR3 comprises 14 residues. Trimming shortened V by 1 base and J by 4 bases, and 10 bases separated the two germline ends. The V gene's germline CDR1 is MGHRA and CDR2 YSYEKL. CDR3 protein: CASSQVPGTYGYTF. CDR3 DNA sequence: TGCGCCAGCAGCCAAGTTCCGGGTACCTATGGCTACACCTTC.

This chain joins TRBV7-6 and TRBJ2-5, with D perhaps matching TRBD1 (5 bases). The CDR3 is made up of 15 amino acids. Trimming removed 4 bases at V and 5 bases at J, with 17 bases between. Germline assignment: CDR1 SGHVS and CDR2 FNYEAQ. As DNA, the CDR3 is TGTGCCAGCAGCTCCGGTCAGACAGTTGCGGAGACCCAGTACTTC. Amino acid sequence: CASSSGQTVAETQYF. Full variable domain (remainder filled in from reference TRBV7-6 and TRBJ2-5): GAGVSQSPRYKVTKRGQDVALRCDPISGHVSLYWYRQALGQGPEFLTYFNYEAQQDKSGLPNDRFSAERPEGSISTLTIQRTEQRDSAMYRCASSSGQTVAETQYFGPGTRLLVL.

The chain links TRBV5-1 to TRBJ1-1; TRBD1 aligns across 9 bases. Trimming took 10 bases from V and 5 from J; bases not matched to a gene: 9. The CDR3 has 13 residues. Germline V gives CDR1 SGHRS, CDR2 YFSETQ. CDR3 residues: CACRQGGGTEAFF. The CDR3 coding sequence is TGCGCCTGCCGACAGGGGGGAGGGACTGAAGCTTTCTTT.

V and J are TRBV2 and TRBJ2-7; D may be TRBD1 (7 bases). V shed 2 bases and J shed 12 bases, with 17 bases lying between them. Germline CDR1 SNHLY, CDR2 FYNNEI. This CDR3 contains 13 residues. Here the CDR3 DNA reads TGTGCCAGCAGTGAATTCAGGGGGGAGACCCGGTACTTC. Its translation is CASSEFRGETRYF.

This chain links TRBV5-4 with TRBJ2-2; a weak D match, TRBD2 (5 bases). V lost 9 bases and J 5 bases, leaving 14 bases between the germline ends. This CDR3 contains 13 residues. CDR1 is SGHNT and CDR2 is YYREEE in the germline V gene (reference sequence). CDR3 protein: CATSRARTGELFF. As DNA, the CDR3 is TGTGCCACGTCGCGGGCGAGGACCGGGGAGCTGTTTTTT.

This sequence joins TRBV4-2 and TRBJ2-4; D not resolved. Deletions cut 1 base from V and 5 bases from J, with 6 bases between. Germline assignment: CDR1 LGHNA and CDR2 YNFKEQ. The CDR3 is made up of 13 amino acids. As DNA, the CDR3 is TGTGCCAGCAGCCAAGGTAGACAAAACATTCAGTACTTC. Amino acids: CASSQGRQNIQYF.